The 21 T cell receptor beta chains reported below all come from one sample, sequenced in a study of T-cell memory formation after mild COVID-19. TCRdb used MiXCR to reprocess the 5' RACE reads, holding one entry per CDR3 protein. The sample has over 500,000 distinct CDR3 sequences, roughly a sixth seen once; the top ten hold 8.1%. The sequenced material came from PBMCs or a T cell subset sorted from them (not recorded which). The receptors come from an adult woman who had mild COVID-19 (a few samples of this study predate the infection). Cell type and time point are not known.

This clonotype was picked up a small number of times. The chain is built from TRBV19 and TRBJ2-2, with D perhaps matching TRBD1 or TRBD2 (5 bases each). V lost 9 bases to trimming and J lost 5 bases, with 10 bases between them. Germline V CDR1 and CDR2: LNHDA, SQIVND (reference sequence). This CDR3 has 12 amino acids. Written as DNA, the CDR3 is TGTGCCAGCCCTGGGGGAACCGGGGAGCTGTTTTTT. Encoded protein: CASPGGTGELFF.

This clonotype appeared a few times. The chain combines TRBV12-3 or TRBV12-4 with TRBJ2-4, with 8 nucleotides matching TRBD1. V trimming: 6 bases; J trimming: 0 bases; junction bases outside the gene matches: 7. This CDR3 has 16 residues. The CDR3 DNA is TGTGCCAGCAGCTCTCCGGGACAGGTAGCCAAAAACATTCAGTACTTC. This encodes CASSSPGQVAKNIQYF.

DNA for the CDR3: TGTGCCACCGGTCCAGGGGTTGGCGAAAAACTGTTTTTT. It is translated as CATGPGVGEKLFF. The chain links TRBV15 to TRBJ1-4; weak D call: TRBD1 (6 bases). Germline V gene data show CDR1 as LNHNV and CDR2 as YYDKDF (reference sequence). With 8 bases removed from V and 8 bases from J, the gap between germline ends came to 15 bases. The CDR3 length is 13 residues.

This clonotype was observed a handful of times. The chain employs TRBV20-1 and TRBJ2-7; tentatively, D is TRBD2 (6 bases). This CDR3 spans 15 amino acids. Germline V gene data show CDR1 as DFQATT and CDR2 as SNEGSKA (reference sequence). Between the trimmed V and J ends, which lost 1 base and 3 bases, there was a span of 16 bases. CDR3 protein: CSARGGEADIYEQYF. CDR3 sequence (DNA): TGCAGTGCTAGAGGGGGGGAAGCAGATATCTACGAGCAGTACTTC.

The chain uses TRBV12-3 or TRBV12-4 and TRBJ2-1; maybe TRBD1 (6 bases). Between the trimmed V and J ends, which lost 1 base and 7 bases, there was a span of 14 bases. The CDR3 totals 15 residues. In DNA form, the CDR3 reads TGTGCCAGCAGTTTAGGGACTGGACAGTATAATGAGCAGTTCTTC. Encoded protein: CASSLGTGQYNEQFF.

This clonotype has more than one count but fewer than ten. This chain connects TRBV20-1 to TRBJ1-1; the D is unclear. The CDR3 extends over 11 amino acids. Germline loops: CDR1 DFQATT, CDR2 SNEGSKA (reference sequence). V was cut by 3 bases and J by 5 bases, with 7 bases left in between. The CDR3 region is CSASFVTEAFF. CDR3 bases: TGCAGTGCTAGTTTCGTGACTGAAGCTTTCTTT.

The genes are TRBV4-3 and TRBJ1-2, with unresolved D. CDR1 LGHNA and CDR2 YSLEER come from the germline V gene. The CDR3 covers 17 residues. Trimming pared 0 bases from V and 2 bases from J, leaving 16 bases between. The DNA for the CDR3 is TGCGCCAGCAGCCAAGAGGCCGACGGAAGGACCAACTATGGCTACACCTTC. It is translated as CASSQEADGRTNYGYTF.

This clonotype has only a few counts. V gene TRBV18 combines with J gene TRBJ2-3, with TRBD2 identical over 13 bases. This CDR3 is 19 amino acids long. Germline V gene data show CDR1 as KGHSH and CDR2 as LQKENI. Trimming at V came to 2 bases and at J to 4 bases, leaving 12 bases not matched to a gene. The CDR3: CASSPGLAGASLRADTQYF. The CDR3 nucleotides are TGTGCCAGCTCACCAGGACTAGCGGGGGCATCCCTGAGGGCAGATACGCAGTATTTT. Full variable domain (rest looked up from reference TRBV18 and TRBJ2-3): NAGVMQNPRHLVRRRGQEARLRCSPMKGHSHVYWYRQLPEEGLKFMVYLQKENIIDESGMPKERFSAEFPKEGPSILRIQQVVRGDSAAYFCASSPGLAGASLRADTQYFGPGTRLTVL.

This clonotype was seen only a few times. The V gene is TRBV5-1, the J gene TRBJ1-1, with D hard to call. Trimming stripped 4 bases from V and 4 bases from J, with 14 bases between. Germline-derived CDR1 and CDR2 are SGHRS and YFSETQ. CDR3 length equals 14 residues. CDR3 nucleotides: TGCGCCAGCAGCCCCCACCAACCCACCACTGAAGCTTTCTTT. It encodes CASSPHQPTTEAFF. Full variable domain (rest looked up from reference TRBV5-1 and TRBJ1-1): KAGVTQTPRYLIKTRGQQVTLSCSPISGHRSVSWYQQTPGQGLQFLFEYFSETQRNKGNFPGRFSGRQFSNSRSEMNVSTLELGDSALYLCASSPHQPTTEAFFGQGTRLTVV.

This clonotype was detected only a few times. The chain couples TRBV5-1 to TRBJ1-5; the D gene is possibly TRBD1 (6 bases). Trimming removed 0 bases from V and 6 bases from J, with 10 bases in between. This CDR3 contains 14 residues. Germline-derived CDR1 and CDR2 are SGHRS and YFSETQ. The CDR3 protein is CASSLGEGGQPQHF. CDR3 nucleotide sequence: TGCGCCAGCAGCTTGGGGGAGGGGGGTCAGCCCCAGCATTTT.

The chain couples TRBV15 to TRBJ2-5; 11 bases align to TRBD2. Looked up from germline, CDR1 is LNHNV and CDR2 is YYDKDF (reference sequence). This CDR3 region has 17 residues. V lost 0 bases to trimming and J lost 7 bases; unmatched junction nucleotides: 10. The CDR3 spells CATSRDRRLAGGGTQYF. CDR3 DNA sequence: TGTGCCACCAGCAGAGATCGGAGGCTAGCGGGGGGTGGGACCCAGTACTTC.

This clonotype came up a few times. The chain has TRBV12-3 or TRBV12-4 and TRBJ2-1; the D is unclear. This CDR3 spans 14 amino acids. V lost 6 bases to trimming and J lost 4 bases, with 13 bases between them. CDR3: CASSSSSYYNEQFF. In DNA, the CDR3 is TGTGCCAGCAGCTCCTCAAGTTATTACAATGAGCAGTTCTTC.

This chain connects TRBV20-1 to TRBJ1-5; TRBD1 aligns across 7 bases. Germline lookup yields CDR1 DFQATT and CDR2 SNEGSKA (reference sequence). The CDR3 has 17 amino acids. V trimming: 5 bases; J trimming: 9 bases; junction bases outside the gene matches: 22. CDR3 DNA sequence: TGCAGTGCTCGCCCCTATTACCTACAGGGGCCCCACGCGCCCCAGCATTTT. This encodes CSARPYYLQGPHAPQHF.

The chain links TRBV20-1 to TRBJ1-5; perhaps TRBD1 as D (6 bases). The CDR3 runs 12 residues. Germline CDR1 is DFQATT and CDR2 is SNEGSKA (reference sequence). V lost 5 bases to trimming and J lost 6 bases, with 11 bases between them. The CDR3 DNA reads TGCAGTGCTCGACGGGGGGCTCAGCCCCAGCATTTT. It codes for CSARRGAQPQHF.

This clonotype was counted between two and nine times. The chain employs TRBV20-1 and TRBJ2-2; 7 bases are a match to TRBD2. Germline-derived CDR1 and CDR2 are DFQATT and SNEGSKA (reference sequence). This CDR3 has 13 amino acids. With V trimmed by 3 bases and J by 7 bases, 5 bases remained unmatched. This CDR3 reads CSARAGVIGELFF. CDR3 in DNA: TGCAGTGCTAGGGCGGGAGTAATCGGGGAGCTGTTTTTT.

The chain couples TRBV29-1 to TRBJ2-5; D might be TRBD1 (5 bases). The CDR3 has 14 amino acids. The germline gives CDR1 SQVTM, CDR2 ANQGSEA. V was cut by 7 bases and J by 5 bases, with 20 bases left in between. The CDR3 protein is CSARAVGIWETQYF. DNA of the CDR3: TGCAGCGCCAGGGCGGTTGGAATTTGGGAGACCCAGTACTTC. Based on the CDR3 plus reference TRBV29-1 and TRBJ2-5, the full variable domain is SAVISQKPSRDICQRGTSLTIQCQVDSQVTMMFWYRQQPGQSLTLIATANQGSEATYESGFVIDKFPISRPNLTFSTLTVSNMSPEDSSIYLCSARAVGIWETQYFGPGTRLLVL.

The chain carries TRBV12-3 or TRBV12-4 and TRBJ1-1; maybe TRBD1 (6 bases). The germline V and J ends were trimmed by 8 bases and 6 bases, with 16 bases remaining between them. The CDR3 totals 13 residues. The CDR3 nucleotides are TGTGCCAGCCGGGACGGGGGGCTCGCTGAAGCTTTCTTT. Amino acids: CASRDGGLAEAFF.

This clonotype was recorded a few times. The rearrangement joins TRBV9 to TRBJ1-2, with D unresolved. The CDR3 is 12 amino acids. Trimming took off 0 bases at V and 0 bases at J, with 0 bases between the two ends. Germline V lookup: CDR1 SGDLS, CDR2 YYNGEE. In nucleotides, the CDR3 is TGTGCCAGCAGCGTAGCTAACTATGGCTACACCTTC. It translates to CASSVANYGYTF.

This clonotype showed up just a few times. The genes are TRBV11-2 and TRBJ2-1, with unresolved D. The CDR3 runs to 15 residues. The germline gives CDR1 SGHAT, CDR2 FQNNGV. V lost 0 bases, J lost 3 bases, and 9 bases lay in between. CDR3 in DNA: TGTGCCAGCAGCTTAGATAGGAGACGCTACAATGAGCAGTTCTTC. It translates to CASSLDRRRYNEQFF.

This clonotype was recorded at least ten times. The gene calls are TRBV6-2 or TRBV6-3 and TRBJ2-7; D possibly matches TRBD1 or TRBD2 (5 bases each). The germline V and J ends were trimmed by 2 bases and 0 bases, with 17 bases remaining between them. This CDR3 contains 17 residues. Germline V lookup: CDR1 MNHEY, CDR2 SVGEGT. CDR3 sequence: CASSYVWGLTSSYEQYF. In DNA, the CDR3 is TGTGCCAGCAGTTACGTCTGGGGGTTGACGAGCTCCTACGAGCAGTACTTC.

Ten or more counts support this clonotype. J is TRBJ2-7 and V is TRBV29-1; 9 bases match TRBD1. The CDR3 is 13 residues long. Germline trimming cut 5 bases from V and 5 bases from J; bases unmatched to any gene: 7. Germline V gene sequence: CDR1 SQVTM, CDR2 ANQGSEA. CDR3 sequence reads: CSVRQGDFHEQYF. The CDR3 region has the DNA TGCAGCGTTCGACAGGGGGATTTCCACGAGCAGTACTTC.